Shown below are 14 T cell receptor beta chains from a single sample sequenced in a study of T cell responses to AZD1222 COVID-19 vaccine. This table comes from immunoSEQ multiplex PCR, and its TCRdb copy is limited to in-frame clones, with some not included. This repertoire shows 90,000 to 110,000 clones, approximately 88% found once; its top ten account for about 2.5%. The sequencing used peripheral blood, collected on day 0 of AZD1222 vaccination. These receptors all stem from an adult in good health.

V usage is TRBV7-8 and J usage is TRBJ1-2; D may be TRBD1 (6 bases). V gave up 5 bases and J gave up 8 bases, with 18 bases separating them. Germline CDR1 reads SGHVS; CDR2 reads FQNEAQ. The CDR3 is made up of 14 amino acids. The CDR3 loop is CASSPQGWGRGYTF. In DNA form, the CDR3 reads TGTGCCAGCAGCCCACAGGGCTGGGGTAGGGGCTACACCTTC.

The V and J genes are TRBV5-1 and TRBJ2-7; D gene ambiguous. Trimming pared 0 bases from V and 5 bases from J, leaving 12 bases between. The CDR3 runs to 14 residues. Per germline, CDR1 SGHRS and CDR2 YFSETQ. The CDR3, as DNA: TGCGCCAGCAGCTTGGACCTACAAGTCAACGAGCAGTACTTC. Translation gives CASSLDLQVNEQYF. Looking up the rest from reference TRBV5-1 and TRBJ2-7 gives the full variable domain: KAGVTQTPRYLIKTRGQQVTLSCSPISGHRSVSWYQQTPGQGLQFLFEYFSETQRNKGNFPGRFSGRQFSNSRSEMNVSTLELGDSALYLCASSLDLQVNEQYFGPGTRLTVT.

The CDR3 nucleotides are TGTGCCATCAGTGGTCAGGACAGGGGGGTCGATGAGCAGTTCTTC. Residues: CAISGQDRGVDEQFF. J is TRBJ2-1 and V is TRBV10-3, with 10 bases identical to TRBD1. J gave up 8 bases and V 4 bases, and 8 bases lay outside the gene matches. Germline V lookup: CDR1 ENHRY, CDR2 SYGVKD. This CDR3 has 15 amino acids.

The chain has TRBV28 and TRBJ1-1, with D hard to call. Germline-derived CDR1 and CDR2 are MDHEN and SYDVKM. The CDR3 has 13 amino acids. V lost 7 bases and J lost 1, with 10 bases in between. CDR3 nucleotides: TGTGCCAGCAATGGACGGCGGAACACTGAAGCTTTCTTT. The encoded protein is CASNGRRNTEAFF.

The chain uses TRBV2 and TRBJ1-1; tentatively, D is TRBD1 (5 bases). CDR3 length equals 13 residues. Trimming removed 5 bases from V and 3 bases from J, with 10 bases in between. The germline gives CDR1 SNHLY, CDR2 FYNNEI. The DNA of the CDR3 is TGTGCCAGCAGTCCGACAGCGTACACTGAAGCTTTCTTT. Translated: CASSPTAYTEAFF.

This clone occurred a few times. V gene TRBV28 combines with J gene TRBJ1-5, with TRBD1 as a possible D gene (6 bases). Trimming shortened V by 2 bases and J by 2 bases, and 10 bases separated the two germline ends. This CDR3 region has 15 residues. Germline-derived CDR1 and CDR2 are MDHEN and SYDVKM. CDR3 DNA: TGTGCCAGCAGTTTAGCGGGGGGCGGCAATCAGCCCCAGCATTTT. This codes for CASSLAGGGNQPQHF.

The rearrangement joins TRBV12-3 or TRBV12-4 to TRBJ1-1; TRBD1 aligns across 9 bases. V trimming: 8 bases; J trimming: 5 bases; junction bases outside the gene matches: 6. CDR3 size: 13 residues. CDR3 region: CASGRTGETEAFF. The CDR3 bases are TGTGCCAGCGGTCGGACAGGGGAGACTGAAGCTTTCTTT.

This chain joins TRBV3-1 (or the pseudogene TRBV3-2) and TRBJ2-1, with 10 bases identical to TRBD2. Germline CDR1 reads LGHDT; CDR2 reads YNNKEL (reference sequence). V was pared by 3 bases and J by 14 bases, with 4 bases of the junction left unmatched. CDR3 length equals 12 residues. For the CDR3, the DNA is TGTGCCAGCAGCCATTCTAGCGGGAGAAAGTTCTTC. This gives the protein CASSHSSGRKFF.

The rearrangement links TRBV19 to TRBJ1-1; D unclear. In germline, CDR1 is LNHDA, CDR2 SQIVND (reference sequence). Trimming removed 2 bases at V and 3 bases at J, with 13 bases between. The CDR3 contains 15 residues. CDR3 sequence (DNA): TGTGCCAGTAGTATATCAGGAGCGAGGTACACTGAAGCTTTCTTT. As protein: CASSISGARYTEAFF.

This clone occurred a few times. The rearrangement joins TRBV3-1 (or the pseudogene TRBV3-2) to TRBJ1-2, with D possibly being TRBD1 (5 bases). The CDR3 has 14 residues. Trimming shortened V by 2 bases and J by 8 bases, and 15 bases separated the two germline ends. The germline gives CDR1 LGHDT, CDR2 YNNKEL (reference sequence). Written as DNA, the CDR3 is TGTGCCAGCAGCCAACCAGGGATGGCTAGAGGCTACACCTTC. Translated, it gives CASSQPGMARGYTF.

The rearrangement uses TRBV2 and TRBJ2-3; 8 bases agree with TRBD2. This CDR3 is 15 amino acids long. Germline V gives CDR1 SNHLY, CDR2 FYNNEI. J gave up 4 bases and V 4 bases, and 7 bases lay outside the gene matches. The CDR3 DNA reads TGTGCCAGCAGTGTTCGAGCGGGGGTGCCAGATACGCAGTATTTT. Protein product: CASSVRAGVPDTQYF.

CDR3: CASTWGRGFQAEAFF. The CDR3 DNA sequence: TGTGCCAGCACTTGGGGGCGGGGCTTCCAGGCTGAAGCTTTCTTT. The chain uses TRBV11-3 and TRBJ1-1; D might be TRBD1 (6 bases). Trimming pared 7 bases from V and 6 bases from J, leaving 21 bases between. Germline V gene sequence: CDR1 SGHNT, CDR2 YENEEA. This CDR3 is built from 15 residues.

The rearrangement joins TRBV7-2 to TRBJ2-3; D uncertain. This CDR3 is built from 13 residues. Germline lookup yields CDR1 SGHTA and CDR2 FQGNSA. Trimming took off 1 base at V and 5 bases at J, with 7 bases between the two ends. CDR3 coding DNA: TGTGCCAGCAGCTTAGTTCCGGGAGATACGCAGTATTTT. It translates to CASSLVPGDTQYF. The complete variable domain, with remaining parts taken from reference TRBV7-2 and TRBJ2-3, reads GAGVSQSPSNKVTEKGKDVELRCDPISGHTALYWYRQSLGQGLEFLIYFQGNSAPDKSGLPSDRFSAERTGGSVSTLTIQRTQQEDSAVYLCASSLVPGDTQYFGPGTRLTVL.

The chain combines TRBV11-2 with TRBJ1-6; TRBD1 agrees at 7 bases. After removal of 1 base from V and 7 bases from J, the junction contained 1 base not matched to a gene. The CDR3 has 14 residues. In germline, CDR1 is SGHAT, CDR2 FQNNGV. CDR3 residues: CASSLAQGNSPLHF. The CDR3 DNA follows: TGTGCCAGCAGCTTAGCACAGGGGAATTCACCCCTCCACTTT. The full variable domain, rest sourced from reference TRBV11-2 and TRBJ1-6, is EAGVAQSPRYKIIEKRQSVAFWCNPISGHATLYWYQQILGQGPKLLIQFQNNGVVDDSQLPKDRFSAERLKGVDSTLKIQPAKLEDSAVYLCASSLAQGNSPLHFGNGTRLTVT.